This T cell receptor beta chain emerged from a study of blood T cell repertoires in COVID-19 (dated by TCRdb to the early 2020s). Regarding the study in general: Samples covering the acute and convalescent phases of COVID-19 were provided by collaborators in the United States, Italy and Spain. The material from the prospective study consisted of cDNA or gDNA derived from T cells, B-cell-depleted T cells, or PBMCs. The dataset comprised deeply sampled blood TCRbeta repertoires from subjects exposed to, actively infected with, or recovered from COVID-19. A freely available public database, intended as a resource for researchers studying the immune response to SARS-CoV-2, is where the repertoires were released. The samples were drawn from the first 160 participants of the ongoing ImmuneRACE study and from 950 to 1,500 subjects provided by 6 global collaborators. A de-identified subject ID, COVID-19 status, age in years and sex were almost always included in the sample metadata. Where available, HLA class I and class II types were taken from metadata supplied by the sample provider and were not determined by assay-based typing.

The collaborating institutions used their own protocols to collect whole blood in K2EDTA tubes. For TCRbeta analysis, collaborators shipped samples as frozen whole blood, isolated PBMCs, or DNA extracted from either of those sample types. The germline V gene supplies CDR1 SGHRS and CDR2 YFSETQ. V is cut back by 0 bases and J by 4 bases, with 3 bases in the junction unmatched. The CDR3 has 15 amino acids, counting the end cysteine and phenylalanine. Left in the record is the CDR3 DNA by itself, 45 bases read in frame from the first base. Overall results and qualifications from the work: How much clinical and demographic metadata was included differed by source and by participant, and the metadata was provided uncurated.

The immunoSEQ Assay, a bias-controlled multiplex PCR, was used to amplify TCRbeta CDR3 regions from genomic DNA. In the authors' own workflow: The number of nucleated cells in each sample was estimated by amplification of reference gene primers within the assay. Sequence reads were collapsed and filtered to measure the absolute abundance of every unique TCRbeta CDR3 rearrangement. For each sample, productive Simpson clonality was calculated by taking the square root of Simpson's diversity index across productive rearrangements. TCRdb took over this immuneACCESS table, retaining in-frame rearrangements with V and J assigned. Such tables are incomplete; in checked studies, under half of the missing clones stem from an unresolved V gene, and the remainder is unexplained. That table is the source of V, J and clone size, and D and trimming were worked out from the DNA. This sample has 100,000 or so clones in its table, and 81% of those were observed once. Jointly, the top ten make up about 40% of the sample.

This clone has just one count. Its specific antigen is unknown. Per-base qualities were not stored, and no clone one base away is much larger. Other DNA sequences in this sample translate to the same CDR3. The receptor chain draws on TRBV5-1 and TRBJ2-1, with 8 bases aligning to TRBD1. This TCR came from a man older than 75 with acute or convalescent COVID-19. The specimen was peripheral blood. The CDR3 region: CASSLDGQGYNEQFF. The nucleotides read TGCGCCAGCAGCTTGGACGGACAGGGATACAATGAGCAGTTCTTC.